This T cell receptor (beta chain) is drawn from a study of T-cell reconstitution after alpha-beta-depleted transplantation in children. TCRbeta library construction was performed incorporating unique molecular identifiers. One entry per CDR3 protein, called by TCRdb with MiXCR from the PCR reads. The sample has some 640,000 distinct CDR3 sequences, 16% seen once. The germline V gene encodes CDR1 SGHKS and CDR2 YYEKEE (reference sequence). There are 15 residues in the CDR3. The V gene lost 0 bases and the J gene lost 2 bases, with 12 bases spanning the gap. This clonotype was seen only a few times. The material sequenced was PBMCs from the stem cell graft donor, taken from the stem cell graft. This clonotype originated in a human donor who donated a stem cell graft to a child with acute myeloid leukemia. The chain recombines TRBV5-5 with TRBJ2-7, with D perhaps assigned TRBD1 or TRBD2 (5 bases each). The CDR3: CASSLVPGTTYEQYF. The CDR3 bases are TGTGCCAGCAGCTTGGTGCCCGGGACCACCTACGAGCAGTACTTC.